The 29 T cell receptor beta chains below all came from one sample that was sequenced in a study of tumor-infiltrating lymphocytes in localized non-small cell lung cancer. Data came from immunoSEQ multiplex PCR; TCRdb stores just in-frame clones and leaves some out. The repertoire holds 15,000 to 20,000 clones, with about three quarters as singletons. What was sequenced was lung tumor tissue. Receptors originate from a human donor with non-small cell lung cancer.

The CDR3 DNA sequence: TGCGCCAGCAGCCAAGGCGATACAGTGTCCTATGGCTACACCTTC. Amino acids: CASSQGDTVSYGYTF. The V and J genes are TRBV4-3 and TRBJ1-2; no clear D. The germline CDR1 and CDR2 sequences are LGHNA and YSLEER. The CDR3 spans 15 residues. The V gene lost 1 base and the J gene lost 4 bases, with 13 bases spanning the gap.

This CDR3 is CASSKDDRNTEAFF. For the CDR3, the DNA is TGTGCCAGCAGTAAAGACGACAGGAACACTGAAGCTTTCTTT. This chain joins TRBV6-1 and TRBJ1-1, with D possibly matching TRBD1 (5 bases). Trimming pared 5 bases from V and 1 base from J, leaving 11 bases between. Germline V lookup: CDR1 MNHNS, CDR2 SASEGT. The CDR3 extends over 14 amino acids.

The chain has TRBV11-2 and TRBJ1-1; unclear D gene. CDR3 length equals 13 residues. Trimming left V 5 bases short and J 1 base short, with 8 bases between. CDR1 and CDR2 from the germline V gene are SGHAT and FQNNGV. The CDR3 loop is CASSQVQNTEAFF. The DNA for the CDR3 is TGTGCCAGCAGCCAAGTACAGAACACTGAAGCTTTCTTT. Supplemented by reference TRBV11-2 and TRBJ1-1, the full variable domain reads EAGVAQSPRYKIIEKRQSVAFWCNPISGHATLYWYQQILGQGPKLLIQFQNNGVVDDSQLPKDRFSAERLKGVDSTLKIQPAKLEDSAVYLCASSQVQNTEAFFGQGTRLTVV.

The rearrangement links TRBV2 to TRBJ2-2; 7 bases map to TRBD2. The CDR3 extends over 17 amino acids. CDR1 and CDR2 from the germline V gene are SNHLY and FYNNEI. V lost 6 bases, J lost 6 bases, and 16 bases stayed unmatched. Written as DNA, the CDR3 is TGTGCCAGCAGCCCGGAGAGGTGGCGGGAGAGAGCCGGGGAGCTGTTTTTT. Residues: CASSPERWRERAGELFF.

The rearrangement links TRBV4-1 to TRBJ1-4, with D unclear. CDR3 size: 15 residues. The ends were cut back, 0 bases at V and 6 bases at J, with 11 bases in the middle. The germline V gene encodes CDR1 MGHRA and CDR2 YSYEKL. CDR3 amino acids: CASSQEERPDEKLFF. The CDR3 DNA follows: TGCGCCAGCAGCCAAGAGGAAAGGCCCGATGAAAAACTGTTTTTT.

V is TRBV30 and J is TRBJ2-3, with 12 bases aligning to TRBD2. The trim removed 1 base at V and 8 bases at J, leaving 7 bases unmatched. Per the germline V gene, CDR1 is GTSNPN and CDR2 is SVGIG (reference sequence). This CDR3 contains 15 residues. CDR3 region: CAWSGASGRGGTQYF. CDR3 nucleotide sequence: TGTGCCTGGAGTGGTGCTAGCGGGAGGGGGGGTACGCAGTATTTT.

The rearrangement links TRBV7-2 to TRBJ1-1; D is unclear. The CDR3 runs to 15 residues. Germline CDR1 reads SGHTA; CDR2 reads FQGNSA. The ends were cut back, 3 bases at V and 0 bases at J, with 11 bases in the middle. CDR3 sequence (DNA): TGTGCCAGCAGCTTGCCCGACGGCTTGAACACTGAAGCTTTCTTT. Its translation: CASSLPDGLNTEAFF.

The gene calls are TRBV6-5 and TRBJ1-1; no clear D. This CDR3 region has 14 residues. The V end lost 5 bases, the J end lost 7 bases, and 17 bases lay between the germline ends. Per the germline V gene, CDR1 is MNHEY and CDR2 is SVGAGI. The CDR3 nucleotides read TGTGCCAGCAGTCAGGCGCGCGGAGCCTATGAAGCTTTCTTT. Amino acids: CASSQARGAYEAFF.

This clone came up a few times. The chain is built from TRBV6-5 and TRBJ1-4; 9 bases match TRBD1. The junction had 6 bases not matched to a gene; V was cut back by 6 bases and J by 4 bases. This CDR3 is built from 15 residues. Looked up from germline, CDR1 is MNHEY and CDR2 is SVGAGI. DNA of the CDR3: TGTGCCAGCAGCTCGGGACAGGGCCATAATGAAAAACTGTTTTTT. Translation: CASSSGQGHNEKLFF.

This chain joins TRBV5-6 and TRBJ2-7; D unclear. The CDR3 has 12 residues. Trimming took off 0 bases at V and 3 bases at J, with 4 bases between the two ends. CDR1 is SGHDT, CDR2 YYEEEE, per germline. CDR3 in amino acids: CASSLAYYEQYF. The CDR3 DNA sequence: TGTGCCAGCAGCTTGGCCTACTACGAGCAGTACTTC.

The V call is TRBV7-2, the J call TRBJ1-2; 9 bases fit TRBD1. The germline gives CDR1 SGHTA, CDR2 FQGNSA. Trimming removed 7 bases from V and 2 bases from J; junction bases left unmatched: 8. The CDR3 contains 15 residues. The CDR3 reads CASTGHGQGNYGYTF. The CDR3 nucleotides are TGTGCCAGCACCGGACACGGACAGGGGAACTATGGCTACACCTTC.

This clone was observed a single time. The V and J genes are TRBV19 and TRBJ2-1, with D uncertain. The V gene lost 4 bases and the J gene lost 14 bases, with 18 bases spanning the gap. This CDR3 spans 13 amino acids. Germline assignment: CDR1 LNHDA and CDR2 SQIVND (reference sequence). The CDR3 is CASSKPALTPKFF. CDR3 coding DNA: TGTGCCAGTAGTAAGCCAGCCCTCACTCCAAAGTTCTTC.

This chain links TRBV27 with TRBJ1-1; the match to TRBD1 covers 8 bases. After removal of 3 bases from V and 4 bases from J, the junction contained 4 bases not matched to a gene. The CDR3 totals 14 residues. Germline CDR1 and CDR2: MNHEY and SMNVEV (reference sequence). The CDR3 reads CASSLGRGLTEAFF. CDR3 nucleotide sequence: TGTGCCAGCAGTTTGGGCAGGGGGCTCACTGAAGCTTTCTTT.

A single count supports this clone. The chain recombines TRBV21-1 with TRBJ1-2; the tabulated D call, TRBD1, remains unverified against the DNA. TRBV21-1 is deemed a pseudogene. This CDR3 comprises 11 residues. The CDR3 region has the DNA TGTGCCAGCAGCAAAGGGCTGAACTACACCTTC. Translated, it gives CASSKGLNYTF.

The chain is built from TRBV7-8 and TRBJ1-1, with a tentative D call TRBD1 (5 bases). Trimming removed 5 bases from V and 1 base from J, with 8 bases in between. Germline V lookup: CDR1 SGHVS, CDR2 FQNEAQ. The CDR3 totals 13 residues. CDR3 sequence: CASSLQANTEAFF. DNA of the CDR3: TGTGCCAGCAGCCTACAGGCGAACACTGAAGCTTTCTTT.

The chain uses TRBV30 and TRBJ1-3, with D possibly matching TRBD1 (5 bases). CDR3 length: 12 amino acids. The germline CDR1 and CDR2 sequences are GTSNPN and SVGIG (reference sequence). The germline V and J ends were trimmed by 4 bases and 1 base, with 5 bases remaining between them. Here the CDR3 DNA reads TGTGCCTGGAAGGGGTCTGGAAACACCATATATTTT. Its translation is CAWKGSGNTIYF.

The chain is built from TRBV7-2 and TRBJ1-4; D possibly corresponds to TRBD1 (6 bases). The CDR3 length is 16 residues. V lost 1 base to trimming and J lost 5 bases, with 14 bases between them. Germline CDR1 and CDR2: SGHTA and FQGNSA. CDR3 sequence reads: CASSLGGAALNEKLFF. CDR3 DNA sequence: TGTGCCAGCAGCTTAGGGGGGGCAGCCTTAAATGAAAAACTGTTTTTT.

The V gene is TRBV30, the J gene TRBJ2-1, with 12 bases lining up with TRBD2. The germline V gene has CDR1 GTSNPN and CDR2 SVGIG (reference sequence). CDR3 length: 15 residues. The V gene end was trimmed by 3 bases and the J gene end by 4 bases; junction bases not matched to a gene: 4. CDR3 DNA sequence: TGTGCCTGGAGGGAGACTAGCGGGGGATACAATGAGCAGTTCTTC. Its translation is CAWRETSGGYNEQFF.

J is TRBJ1-2 and V is TRBV7-3; D unclear. Germline V gene data show CDR1 as SGHTA and CDR2 as FQGTGA. CDR3 length: 13 amino acids. V lost 5 bases, J lost 4 bases, and 11 bases lay in between. CDR3 coding DNA: TGTGCCAGCAGCGGGGAGGGCGGCTATGGCTACACCTTC. Its protein product is CASSGEGGYGYTF.

The V gene is TRBV19, the J gene TRBJ2-2, with 12 bases aligning to TRBD2. Losses at the gene ends were 6 bases for V and 0 bases for J; bases not matched to a gene: 5. The CDR3 covers 17 residues. The germline gives CDR1 LNHDA, CDR2 SQIVND (reference sequence). CDR3 in amino acids: CASRLTSGGSNTGELFF. CDR3 coding DNA: TGTGCCAGTAGGCTTACTAGCGGGGGGTCGAACACCGGGGAGCTGTTTTTT.

Here the CDR3 DNA reads TGTGCCAGCAGCGTGGACAGAAACCACGAGCAGTACTTC. Protein: CASSVDRNHEQYF. V is TRBV6-1 and J is TRBJ2-7, with D possibly TRBD1 on 6 matching bases. V lost 6 bases, J lost 5 bases, and 14 bases lay in between. Germline CDR1 and CDR2: MNHNS and SASEGT. This CDR3 has 13 residues.

The gene calls are TRBV7-6 and TRBJ2-5; TRBD2 aligns across 8 bases. The ends lost 5 bases at V and 1 base at J; junction bases unmatched: 3. This CDR3 has 14 amino acids. Germline CDR1 SGHVS, CDR2 FNYEAQ. The CDR3 DNA sequence: TGTGCCAGCAGCCCAGCGGGAGTCCAAGAGACCCAGTACTTC. It translates to CASSPAGVQETQYF.

The J gene is TRBJ2-3, the V gene TRBV27; 7 positions agree with TRBD2. The CDR3 consists of 14 residues. J gave up 6 bases and V 8 bases, and 11 bases lay outside the gene matches. Germline values: CDR1 MNHEY, CDR2 SMNVEV (reference sequence). The CDR3 DNA follows: TGTGCCAGCCAGCTAGCGGAGATTTCGGATACGCAGTATTTT. It specifies CASQLAEISDTQYF.

V gene TRBV14 combines with J gene TRBJ2-3, with D tentatively TRBD1 (6 bases). Germline CDR1 and CDR2: SGHDN and FVKESK. Deletions cut 3 bases from V and 0 bases from J, with 10 bases between. The CDR3 has 15 residues. The CDR3 DNA follows: TGTGCCAGCAGCCATCGGACAGCAAGCACAGATACGCAGTATTTT. It encodes CASSHRTASTDTQYF.

The gene calls are TRBV10-1 and TRBJ2-1; 9 nucleotides agree with TRBD1. Trimming removed 6 bases from V and 10 bases from J; junction bases left unmatched: 7. The CDR3 is 13 amino acids. Per the germline V gene, CDR1 is WNHNN and CDR2 is SYGVQD (reference sequence). The CDR3 DNA reads TGCGCCAGCAGGAACATGACAGGGGGAGAGCAGTTCTTC. As protein: CASRNMTGGEQFF.

As regards this clone: The same CDR3 can be traced to other DNA sequences in this sample. The DNA for the CDR3 is TGTGCCAGTAGTATTGGGGGGGAGACCCAGTACTTC. It specifies CASSIGGETQYF. The chain employs TRBV19 and TRBJ2-5, with a possible D match to TRBD2 (6 bases). The CDR3 has 12 residues. V was pared by 3 bases and J by 5 bases, with 7 bases between. The germline CDR1 and CDR2 sequences are LNHDA and SQIVND (reference sequence).

V is TRBV28 and J is TRBJ2-5; 9 positions match TRBD2. In germline, CDR1 is MDHEN, CDR2 SYDVKM. CDR3 length: 16 residues. J was trimmed by 5 bases and V by 6 bases; bases with no gene match: 13. CDR3 nucleotides: TGTGCCAGCAGCCCGGGGACTAGCTCTTTTGGGGAGACCCAGTACTTC. Its translation is CASSPGTSSFGETQYF.

The chain combines TRBV6-5 with TRBJ1-2; possibly TRBD1 for D (5 bases). This CDR3 contains 14 residues. In germline, CDR1 is MNHEY, CDR2 SVGAGI. V lost 5 bases to trimming and J lost 9 bases, with 19 bases between them. The CDR3, as DNA: TGTGCCAGCAGTCCAGGGACTGAGTATGATAGCTACACCTTC. It encodes CASSPGTEYDSYTF.

In this sample, this clone turned up a few times. The chain employs TRBV18 and TRBJ1-2; no firm D call. Germline V gives CDR1 KGHSH, CDR2 LQKENI. The CDR3 covers 16 residues. The germline V and J ends were trimmed by 0 bases and 3 bases, with 14 bases remaining between them. CDR3 nucleotide sequence: TGTGCCAGCTCACCACCGGCCGGACGATCTGACTATGGCTACACCTTC. Its protein product is CASSPPAGRSDYGYTF.